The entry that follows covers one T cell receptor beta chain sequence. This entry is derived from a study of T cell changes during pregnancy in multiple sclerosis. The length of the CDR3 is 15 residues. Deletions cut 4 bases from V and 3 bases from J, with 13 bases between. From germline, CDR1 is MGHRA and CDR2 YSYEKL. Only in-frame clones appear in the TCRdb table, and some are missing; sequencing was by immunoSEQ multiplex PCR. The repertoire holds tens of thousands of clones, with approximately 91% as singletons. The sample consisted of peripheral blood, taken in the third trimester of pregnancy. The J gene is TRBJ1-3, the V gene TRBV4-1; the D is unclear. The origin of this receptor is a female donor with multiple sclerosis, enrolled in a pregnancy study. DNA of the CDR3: TGCGCCAGCAGCCTCCGGGAGGGAGATGGAAACACCATATATTTT. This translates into CASSLREGDGNTIYF.